The 2 T cell receptor beta chains reported below all come from one sample, sequenced in a study of T cells in localized non-small cell lung cancer. Here immunoSEQ multiplex PCR was the method, and the copy in TCRdb shows in-frame clones only, minus some. The table has some 24,000 clones, about 93% seen once. The source was peripheral blood, collected before any cancer treatment. The source is a woman aged 40-69 years with stage I lung adenocarcinoma.

The J gene is TRBJ1-1, the V gene TRBV5-4; a weak D match, TRBD1 (5 bases). With 0 bases removed from V and 1 base from J, the gap between germline ends came to 10 bases. This CDR3 is built from 15 residues. The germline gives CDR1 SGHNT, CDR2 YYREEE (reference sequence). The chain's CDR3 is CASSLVGPKNTEAFF. The CDR3 DNA is TGTGCCAGCAGCTTGGTGGGACCCAAGAACACTGAAGCTTTCTTT.

This rearrangement joins TRBV6-5 to TRBJ2-1; D unresolved. Trimming took off 2 bases at V and 7 bases at J, with 15 bases between the two ends. The germline gives CDR1 MNHEY, CDR2 SVGAGI. The length of the CDR3 is 15 residues. For the CDR3, the DNA is TGTGCCAGCAGTTACGTAAGAGCGACGTGGAATGAGCAGTTCTTC. As protein: CASSYVRATWNEQFF.